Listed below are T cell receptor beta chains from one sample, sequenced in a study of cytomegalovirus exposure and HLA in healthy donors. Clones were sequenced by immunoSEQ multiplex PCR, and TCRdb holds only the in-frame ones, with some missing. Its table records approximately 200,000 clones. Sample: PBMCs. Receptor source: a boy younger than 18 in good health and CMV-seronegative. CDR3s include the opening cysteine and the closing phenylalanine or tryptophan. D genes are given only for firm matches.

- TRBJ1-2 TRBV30 TGTGCCTGGAGTGTTATACGGCCCCTCGGGTATGGCTACACCTTC CAWSVIRPLGYGYTF
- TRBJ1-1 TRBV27 TGTGCCAGTTGGGGATGGGGGGTGAACACTGAAGCTTTCTTT CASWGWGVNTEAFF
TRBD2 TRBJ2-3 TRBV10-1 TGCGCCAGCAGTGTTGCCGGGACTAGCGGTTCAGATACGCAGTATTTT CASSVAGTSGSDTQYF
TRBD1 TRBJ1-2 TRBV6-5 TGTGCCAGCAGTTACTCACAGGGGGTGAGACGGGGCTACACCTTC CASSYSQGVRRGYTF
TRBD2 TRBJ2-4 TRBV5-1 TGCGCCAGCAGCAGCGGGGACCAAAACATTCAGTACTTC CASSSGDQNIQYF
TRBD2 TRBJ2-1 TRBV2 TGTGCCAGCGGCCTAGCGGGCTACAATGAGCAGTTCTTC CASGLAGYNEQFF
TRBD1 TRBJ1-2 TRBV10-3 TGTGCCATCAGTGAAGCCCCGGGACAGAACTATGGCTACACCTTC CAISEAPGQNYGYTF
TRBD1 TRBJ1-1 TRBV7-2 TGTGCCAGCAGCCAATTGGCCGGGACAGCGAACACTGAAGCTTTCTTT CASSQLAGTANTEAFF
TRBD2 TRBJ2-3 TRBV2 TGTGCCAGCATAGCGGGGCTATCAATTGGTGGAGATACGCAGTATTTT CASIAGLSIGGDTQYF
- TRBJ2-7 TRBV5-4 TGTGCCAGCAGCTTCCACGACAGTAACGAGCAGTACTTC CASSFHDSNEQYF
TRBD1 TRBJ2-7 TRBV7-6 TGTGCCAGCAGCTTAATGGGACAGGGTGGCGAGCAGTACTTC CASSLMGQGGEQYF
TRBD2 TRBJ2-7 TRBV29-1 TGCAGCGTTGAACGTAGCGGGGGCAACTCCTACGAGCAGTACTTC CSVERSGGNSYEQYF
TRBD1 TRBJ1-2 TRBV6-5 TGTGCCAGCACCTCCACGGGGACAGGGCGCGGCTACACCTTC CASTSTGTGRGYTF
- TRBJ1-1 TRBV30 TGTGCCTGGAGTCCCCTCGAGTCAGGGAACACTGAAGCTTTCTTT CAWSPLESGNTEAFF
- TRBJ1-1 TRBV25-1 TGTGCCAGCAGTGAATTCCGGGATGGTGAAGCTTTCTTT CASSEFRDGEAFF
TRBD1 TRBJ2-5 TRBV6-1 TGTGCCAGCAGTGAAGGGGGGGACAGGAAAGAGCAGTACTTC CASSEGGDRKEQYF
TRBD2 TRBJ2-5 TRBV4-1 TGCGCCAGCAGCCAAGAGAGCGGCGCGGGGGGGGCGGAGACCCAGTACTTC CASSQESGAGGAETQYF
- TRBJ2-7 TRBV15 TGTGCCACCAGCCGTGGGGGGTCTGCCTACGAGCAGTACTTC CATSRGGSAYEQYF
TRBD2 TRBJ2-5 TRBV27 TGTGCCAGCGGGGGGGGACGCCGAAGCCCGGAGACCCAGTACTTC CASGGGRRSPETQYF
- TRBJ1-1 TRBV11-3 TGTGCCAGCAGCTTAGGAGCAGGAAACACTGAAGCTTTCTTT CASSLGAGNTEAFF
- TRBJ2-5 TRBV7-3 TGTGCCAGCAGCCCCGCGCAGGGATTTGCAGAGACCCAGTACTTC CASSPAQGFAETQYF
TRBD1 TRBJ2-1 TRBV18 TGTGCCAGCTCGCTTAACTCCGGGACAGGGGGCTACAATGAGCAGTTCTTC CASSLNSGTGGYNEQFF
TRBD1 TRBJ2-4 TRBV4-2 TGTGCCAGCAGTCAACTGACAGGGCCAAAAAACATTCAGTACTTC CASSQLTGPKNIQYF
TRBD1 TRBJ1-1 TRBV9 TGTGCCAGCAGCCGGGGACAGCTGAACACTGAAGCTTTCTTT CASSRGQLNTEAFF
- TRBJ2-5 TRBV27 TGTGCCAGCGGTCAGGCCCAGTACTTC CASGQAQYF
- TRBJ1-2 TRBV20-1 TGCAGTGCTAGAGACTTGGAGGGCTACACCTTC CSARDLEGYTF
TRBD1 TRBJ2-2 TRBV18 TGTGCCAGCTCAGGAGACAGGGGCACCGGGGAGCTGTTTTTT CASSGDRGTGELFF
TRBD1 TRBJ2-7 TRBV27 TGTGCCAGCAGCGCTCGACAGGGGGGATCCTACGAGCAGTACTTC CASSARQGGSYEQYF
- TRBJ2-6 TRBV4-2 TGTGCCAGCAGCCAAGAGCAGGGGTCTGGGGCCAACGTCCTGACTTTC CASSQEQGSGANVLTF
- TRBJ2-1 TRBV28 TGTGCCAGCAGTGCCACGGACAGAGACAATGAGCAGTTCTTC CASSATDRDNEQFF
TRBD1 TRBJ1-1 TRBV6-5 TGTGCCAGCAGTACGGGACAGGAAAAGGGTTTGGCTTTCTTT CASSTGQEKGLAFF
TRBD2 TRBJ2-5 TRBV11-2 TGTGCCAGCAGCTTTAGCGGGGGGAAAGAGACCCAGTACTTC CASSFSGGKETQYF
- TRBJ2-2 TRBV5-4 TGTGCCAGCAGCTTTAGCACCGGGGAGCTGTTTTTT CASSFSTGELFF
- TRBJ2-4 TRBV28 TGTGCCAGCAGTTTAAGTACAGATCTAGCCAAAAACATTCAGTACTTC CASSLSTDLAKNIQYF
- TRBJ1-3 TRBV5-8 TGTGCCAGCAGCTTGGACAGAAAGCCTGGAAACACCATATATTTT CASSLDRKPGNTIYF
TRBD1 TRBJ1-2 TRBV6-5 TGTGCCAGCAGTTACTCCGGACAGGGCTATGGCTACACCTTC CASSYSGQGYGYTF
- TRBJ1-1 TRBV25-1 TGTGCCAGCAGTGGAATTGGAGCGAACACTGAAGCTTTCTTT CASSGIGANTEAFF
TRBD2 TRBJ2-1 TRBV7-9 TGTGCCAGCAGCCCGGGAGGAGATGAGCAGTTCTTC CASSPGGDEQFF
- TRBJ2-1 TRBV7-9 TGTGCCAGCAGGGACCTAGGGGCCTACAATGAGCAGTTCTTC CASRDLGAYNEQFF
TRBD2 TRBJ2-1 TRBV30 TGTGCCTGGAGTCCCCAAAGCGGGGGGGTACACAATGAGCAGTTCTTC CAWSPQSGGVHNEQFF
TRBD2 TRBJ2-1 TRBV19 TGTGCCAGTAGTACCCATCTACTAGCGGGGGGGTTCAATGAGCAGTTCTTC CASSTHLLAGGFNEQFF
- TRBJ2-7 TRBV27 TGTGCCAGCAGTTTCCAGGTAGATCGGGGGAGCTCCTACGAGCAGTACTTC CASSFQVDRGSSYEQYF
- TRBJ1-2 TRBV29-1 TGCAGCGTTGTACCACACACCAGAGGGAGTAATGGCTACACCTTC CSVVPHTRGSNGYTF
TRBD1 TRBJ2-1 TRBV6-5 TGTGCCAGCAGTTACCCGCCGGGACAGGGGAACGATGAGCAGTTCTTC CASSYPPGQGNDEQFF
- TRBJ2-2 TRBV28 TGTGCCAGCAGCCCTTATACATTGAACACCGGGGAGCTGTTTTTT CASSPYTLNTGELFF
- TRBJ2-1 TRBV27 TGTGCCAGCAGTCCAGGGGGGTCCTACAATGAGCAGTTCTTC CASSPGGSYNEQFF
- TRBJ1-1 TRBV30 TGTGCCTGGAGTGTAGCTGAGAACACTGAAGCTTTCTTT CAWSVAENTEAFF
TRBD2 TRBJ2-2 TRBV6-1 TGTGCCAGCAGTACCGAGGGAGGGCCGGTCGGGGAGCTGTTTTTT CASSTEGGPVGELFF
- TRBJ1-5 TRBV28 TGTGCCAGCAGTTTAGAGCAGCCCCAGCATTTT CASSLEQPQHF
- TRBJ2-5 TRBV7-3 TGTGCCAGCAGGATAGGACTAGGGACAGGAGAGACCCAGTACTTC CASRIGLGTGETQYF
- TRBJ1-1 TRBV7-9 TGTGCCAGCAGCAGTGGGGCAGAAGCTTTCTTT CASSSGAEAFF